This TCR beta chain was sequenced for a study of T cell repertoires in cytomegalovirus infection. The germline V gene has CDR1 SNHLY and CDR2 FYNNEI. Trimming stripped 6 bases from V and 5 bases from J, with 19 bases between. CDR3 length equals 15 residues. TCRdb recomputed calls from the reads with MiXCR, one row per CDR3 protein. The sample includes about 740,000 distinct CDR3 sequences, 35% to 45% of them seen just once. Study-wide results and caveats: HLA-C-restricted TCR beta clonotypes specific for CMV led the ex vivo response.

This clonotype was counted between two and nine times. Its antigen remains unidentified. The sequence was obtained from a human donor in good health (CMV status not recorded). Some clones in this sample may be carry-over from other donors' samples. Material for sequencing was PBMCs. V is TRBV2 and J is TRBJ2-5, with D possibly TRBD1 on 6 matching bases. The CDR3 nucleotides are TGTGCCAGCAGAGCCAGGGGATTCGGCGGTGAGACCCAGTACTTC. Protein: CASRARGFGGETQYF.